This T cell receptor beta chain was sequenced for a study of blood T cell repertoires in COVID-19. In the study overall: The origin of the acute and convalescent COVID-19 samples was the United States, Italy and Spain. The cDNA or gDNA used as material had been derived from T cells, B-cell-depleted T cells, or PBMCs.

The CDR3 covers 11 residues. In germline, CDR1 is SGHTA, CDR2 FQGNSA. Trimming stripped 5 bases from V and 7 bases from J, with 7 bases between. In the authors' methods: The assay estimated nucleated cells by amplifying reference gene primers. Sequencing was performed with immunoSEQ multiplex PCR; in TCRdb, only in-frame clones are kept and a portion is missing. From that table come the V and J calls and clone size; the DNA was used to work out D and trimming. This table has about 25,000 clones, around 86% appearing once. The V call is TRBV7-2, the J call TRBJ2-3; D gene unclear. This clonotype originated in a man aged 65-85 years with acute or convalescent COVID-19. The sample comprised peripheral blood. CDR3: CASSLKNTQYF. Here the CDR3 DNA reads TGTGCCAGCAGCCTAAAAAATACGCAGTATTTT.